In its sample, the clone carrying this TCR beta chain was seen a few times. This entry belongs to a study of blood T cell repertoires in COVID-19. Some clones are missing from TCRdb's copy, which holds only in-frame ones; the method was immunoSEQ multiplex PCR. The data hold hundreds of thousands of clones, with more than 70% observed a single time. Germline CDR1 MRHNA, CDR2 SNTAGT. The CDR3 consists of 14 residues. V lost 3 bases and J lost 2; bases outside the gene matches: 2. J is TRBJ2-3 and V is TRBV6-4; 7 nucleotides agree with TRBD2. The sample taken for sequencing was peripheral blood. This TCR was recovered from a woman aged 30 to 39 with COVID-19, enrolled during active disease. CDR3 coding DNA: TGTGCCAGCAGTGAGGCGGGAGCCACAGATACGCAGTATTTT. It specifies CASSEAGATDTQYF.